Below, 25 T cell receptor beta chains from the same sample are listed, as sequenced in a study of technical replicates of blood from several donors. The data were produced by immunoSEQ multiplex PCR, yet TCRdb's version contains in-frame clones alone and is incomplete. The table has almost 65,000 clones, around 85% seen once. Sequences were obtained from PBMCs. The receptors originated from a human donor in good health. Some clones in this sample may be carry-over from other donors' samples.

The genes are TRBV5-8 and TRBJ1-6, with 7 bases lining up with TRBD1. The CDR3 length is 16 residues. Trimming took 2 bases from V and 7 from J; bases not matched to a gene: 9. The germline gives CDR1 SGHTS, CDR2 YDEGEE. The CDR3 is CASSFRDSGPNSPLHF. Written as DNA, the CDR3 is TGTGCCAGCAGCTTCCGGGACAGCGGACCAAATTCACCCCTCCACTTT.

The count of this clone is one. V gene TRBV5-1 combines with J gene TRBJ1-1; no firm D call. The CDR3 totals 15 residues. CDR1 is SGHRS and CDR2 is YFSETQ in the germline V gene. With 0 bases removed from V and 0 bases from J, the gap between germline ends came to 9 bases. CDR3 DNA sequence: TGCGCCAGCAGCTTGGACGGAGCGATGAACACTGAAGCTTTCTTT. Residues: CASSLDGAMNTEAFF. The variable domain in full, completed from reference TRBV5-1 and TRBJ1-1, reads KAGVTQTPRYLIKTRGQQVTLSCSPISGHRSVSWYQQTPGQGLQFLFEYFSETQRNKGNFPGRFSGRQFSNSRSEMNVSTLELGDSALYLCASSLDGAMNTEAFFGQGTRLTVV.

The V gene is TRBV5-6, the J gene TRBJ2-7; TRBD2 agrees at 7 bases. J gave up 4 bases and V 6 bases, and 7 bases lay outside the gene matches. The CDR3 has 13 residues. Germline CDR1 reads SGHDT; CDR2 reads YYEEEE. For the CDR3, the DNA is TGTGCCAGCACCATCCCGGGGGGATACGAGCAGTACTTC. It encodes CASTIPGGYEQYF.

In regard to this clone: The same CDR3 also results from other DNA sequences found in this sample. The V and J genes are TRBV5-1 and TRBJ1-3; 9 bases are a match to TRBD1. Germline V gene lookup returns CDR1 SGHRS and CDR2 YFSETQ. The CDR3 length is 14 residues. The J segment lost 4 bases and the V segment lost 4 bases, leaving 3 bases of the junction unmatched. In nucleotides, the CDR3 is TGCGCCAGCAGCCTAGGGACAGGGGGAAACACCATATATTTT. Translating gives CASSLGTGGNTIYF. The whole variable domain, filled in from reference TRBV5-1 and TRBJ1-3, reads KAGVTQTPRYLIKTRGQQVTLSCSPISGHRSVSWYQQTPGQGLQFLFEYFSETQRNKGNFPGRFSGRQFSNSRSEMNVSTLELGDSALYLCASSLGTGGNTIYFGEGSWLTVV.

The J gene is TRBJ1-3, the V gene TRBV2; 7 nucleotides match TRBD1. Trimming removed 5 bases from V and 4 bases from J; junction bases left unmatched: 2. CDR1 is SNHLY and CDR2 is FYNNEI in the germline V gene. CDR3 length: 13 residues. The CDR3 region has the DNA TGTGCCAGCAGTAGGGGGCACGGAAACACCATATATTTT. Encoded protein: CASSRGHGNTIYF.

The CDR3: CSGGQIGTEAFF. The CDR3 bases are TGCAGCGGGGGACAAATAGGCACTGAAGCTTTCTTT. The chain couples TRBV29-1 to TRBJ1-1, with D tentatively TRBD1 (6 bases). Germline V gene sequence: CDR1 SQVTM, CDR2 ANQGSEA. Trimming left V 7 bases short and J 4 bases short, with 13 bases between. The CDR3 length is 12 residues.

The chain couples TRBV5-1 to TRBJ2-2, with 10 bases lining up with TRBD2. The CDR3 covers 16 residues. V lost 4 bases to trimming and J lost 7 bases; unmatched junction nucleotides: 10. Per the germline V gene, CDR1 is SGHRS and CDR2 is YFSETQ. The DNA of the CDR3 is TGCGCCAGCAGCACAAAGCGGGAGGGAGGAATCGGGGAGCTGTTTTTT. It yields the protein CASSTKREGGIGELFF.

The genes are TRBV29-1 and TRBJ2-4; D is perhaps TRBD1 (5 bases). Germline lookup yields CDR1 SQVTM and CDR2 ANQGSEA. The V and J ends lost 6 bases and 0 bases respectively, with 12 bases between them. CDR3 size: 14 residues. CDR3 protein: CSVHGALAKNIQYF. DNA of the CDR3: TGCAGCGTCCATGGGGCTCTAGCCAAAAACATTCAGTACTTC. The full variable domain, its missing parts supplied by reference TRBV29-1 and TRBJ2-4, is SAVISQKPSRDICQRGTSLTIQCQVDSQVTMMFWYRQQPGQSLTLIATANQGSEATYESGFVIDKFPISRPNLTFSTLTVSNMSPEDSSIYLCSVHGALAKNIQYFGAGTRLSVL.

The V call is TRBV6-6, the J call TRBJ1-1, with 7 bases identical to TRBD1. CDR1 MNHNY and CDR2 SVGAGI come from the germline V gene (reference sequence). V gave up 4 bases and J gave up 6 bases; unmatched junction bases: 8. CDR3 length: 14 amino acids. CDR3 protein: CASSSQQGISEAFF. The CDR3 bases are TGTGCCAGCAGTTCCCAACAGGGGATTTCTGAAGCTTTCTTT.

DNA of the CDR3: TGTGCCAGCAGCCTAGGTGCGGGAGGCTCATCAGATACGCAGTATTTT. Its translation is CASSLGAGGSSDTQYF. The chain is built from TRBV6-4 and TRBJ2-3; 8 nucleotides agree with TRBD2. The CDR3 extends over 16 amino acids. The V segment lost 6 bases and the J segment 4 bases; nucleotides outside the gene matches: 12. The germline CDR1 and CDR2 sequences are MRHNA and SNTAGT.

The CDR3 spells CASSTGRTTHEQFF. CDR3 bases: TGTGCCAGTAGTACCGGGAGGACAACACATGAGCAGTTCTTC. V gene TRBV19 combines with J gene TRBJ2-1; 7 bases match TRBD2. The CDR3 totals 14 residues. CDR1 is LNHDA, CDR2 SQIVND, per germline (reference sequence). J was trimmed by 8 bases and V by 4 bases; bases with no gene match: 8.

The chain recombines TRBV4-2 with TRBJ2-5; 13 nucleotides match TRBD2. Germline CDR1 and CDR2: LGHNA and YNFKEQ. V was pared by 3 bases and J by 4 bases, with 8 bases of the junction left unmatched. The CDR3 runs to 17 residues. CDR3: CASSQYGLAGEGETQYF. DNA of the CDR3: TGTGCCAGCAGCCAGTATGGACTAGCGGGAGAGGGAGAGACCCAGTACTTC.

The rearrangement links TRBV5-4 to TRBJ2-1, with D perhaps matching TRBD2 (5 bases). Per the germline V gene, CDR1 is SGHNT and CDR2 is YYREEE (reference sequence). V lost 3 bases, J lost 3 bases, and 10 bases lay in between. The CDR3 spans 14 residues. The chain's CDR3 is CASSSDGVYNEQFF. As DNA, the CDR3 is TGTGCCAGCAGCTCGGACGGGGTCTACAATGAGCAGTTCTTC. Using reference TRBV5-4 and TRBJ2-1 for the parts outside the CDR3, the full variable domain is ETGVTQSPTHLIKTRGQQVTLRCSSQSGHNTVSWYQQALGQGPQFIFQYYREEENGRGNFPPRFSGLQFPNYSSELNVNALELDDSALYLCASSSDGVYNEQFFGPGTRLTVL.

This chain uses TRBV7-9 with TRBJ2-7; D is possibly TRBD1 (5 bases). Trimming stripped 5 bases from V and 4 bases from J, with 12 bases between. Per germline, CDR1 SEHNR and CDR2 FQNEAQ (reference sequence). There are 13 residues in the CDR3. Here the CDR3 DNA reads TGTGCCAGCAGCGGTTCTCAGGGATACGAGCAGTACTTC. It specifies CASSGSQGYEQYF. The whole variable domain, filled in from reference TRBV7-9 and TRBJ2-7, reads DTGVSQNPRHKITKRGQNVTFRCDPISEHNRLYWYRQTLGQGPEFLTYFQNEAQLEKSRLLSDRFSAERPKGSFSTLEIQRTEQGDSAMYLCASSGSQGYEQYFGPGTRLTVT.

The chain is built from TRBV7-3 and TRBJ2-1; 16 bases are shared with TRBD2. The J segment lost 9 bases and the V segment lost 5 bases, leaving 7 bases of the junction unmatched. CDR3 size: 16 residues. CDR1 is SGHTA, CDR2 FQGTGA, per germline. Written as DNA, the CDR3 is TGTGCCAGCAGCCCCCGGGGGACTAGCGGGAGGGGTGAGCAGTTCTTC. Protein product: CASSPRGTSGRGEQFF.

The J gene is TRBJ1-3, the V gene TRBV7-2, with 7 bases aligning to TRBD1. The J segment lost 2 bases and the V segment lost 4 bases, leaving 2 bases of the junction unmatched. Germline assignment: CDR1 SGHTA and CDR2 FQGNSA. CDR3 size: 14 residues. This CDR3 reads CASSSTGTGNTIYF. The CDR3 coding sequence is TGTGCCAGCAGCTCGACAGGGACTGGAAACACCATATATTTT.

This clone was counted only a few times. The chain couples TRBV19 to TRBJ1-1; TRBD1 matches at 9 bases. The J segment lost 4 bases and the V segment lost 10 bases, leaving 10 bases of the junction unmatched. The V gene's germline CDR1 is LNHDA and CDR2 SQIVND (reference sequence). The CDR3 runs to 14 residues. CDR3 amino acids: CATWTGARGTEAFF. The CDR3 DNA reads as TGTGCCACCTGGACAGGGGCCCGTGGCACTGAAGCTTTCTTT.

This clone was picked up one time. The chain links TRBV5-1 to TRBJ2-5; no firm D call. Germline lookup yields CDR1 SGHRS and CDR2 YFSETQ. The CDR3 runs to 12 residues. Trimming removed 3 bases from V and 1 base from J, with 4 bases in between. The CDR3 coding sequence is TGCGCCAGCAGCTGGGCCCAAGAGACCCAGTACTTC. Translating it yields CASSWAQETQYF.

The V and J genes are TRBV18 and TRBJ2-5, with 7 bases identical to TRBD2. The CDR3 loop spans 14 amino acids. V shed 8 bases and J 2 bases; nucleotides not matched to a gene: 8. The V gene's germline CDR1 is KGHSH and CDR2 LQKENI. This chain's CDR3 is CASALLAIQETQYF. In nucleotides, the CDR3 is TGTGCCAGCGCATTACTAGCGATACAAGAGACCCAGTACTTC.

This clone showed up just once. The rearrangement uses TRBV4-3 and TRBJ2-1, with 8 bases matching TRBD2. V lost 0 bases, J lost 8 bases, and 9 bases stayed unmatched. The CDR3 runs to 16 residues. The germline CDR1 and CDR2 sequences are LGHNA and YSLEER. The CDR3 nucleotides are TGCGCCAGCAGCCAAGATAGGGACGGGGGGGCCGATGAGCAGTTCTTC. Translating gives CASSQDRDGGADEQFF.

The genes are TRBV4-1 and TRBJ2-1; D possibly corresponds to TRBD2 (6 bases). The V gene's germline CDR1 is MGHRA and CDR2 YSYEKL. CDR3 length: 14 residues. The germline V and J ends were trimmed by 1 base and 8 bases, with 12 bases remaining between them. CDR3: CASSQAGREDEQFF. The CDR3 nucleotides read TGCGCCAGCAGCCAAGCCGGTAGGGAGGATGAGCAGTTCTTC.

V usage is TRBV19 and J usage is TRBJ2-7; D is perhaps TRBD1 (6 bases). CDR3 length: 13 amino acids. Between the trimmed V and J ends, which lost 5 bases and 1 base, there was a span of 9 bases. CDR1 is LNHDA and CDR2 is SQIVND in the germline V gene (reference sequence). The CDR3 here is CASSPGASYEQYF. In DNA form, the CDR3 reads TGTGCCAGTAGTCCAGGGGCGTCCTACGAGCAGTACTTC. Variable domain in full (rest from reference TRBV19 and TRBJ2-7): DGGITQSPKYLFRKEGQNVTLSCEQNLNHDAMYWYRQDPGQGLRLIYYSQIVNDFQKGDIAEGYSVSREKKESFPLTVTSAQKNPTAFYLCASSPGASYEQYFGPGTRLTVT.

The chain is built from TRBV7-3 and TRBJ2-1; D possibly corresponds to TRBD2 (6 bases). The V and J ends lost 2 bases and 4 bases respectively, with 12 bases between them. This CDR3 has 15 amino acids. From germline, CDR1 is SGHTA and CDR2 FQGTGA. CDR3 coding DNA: TGTGCCAGCAGCTTATCTGGCGGGGAATACAATGAGCAGTTCTTC. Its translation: CASSLSGGEYNEQFF.

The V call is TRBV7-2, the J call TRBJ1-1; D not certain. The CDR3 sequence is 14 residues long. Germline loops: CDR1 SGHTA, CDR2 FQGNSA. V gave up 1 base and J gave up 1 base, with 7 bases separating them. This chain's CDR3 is CASSLVIGNTEAFF. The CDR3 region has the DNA TGTGCCAGCAGCTTAGTAATCGGGAACACTGAAGCTTTCTTT. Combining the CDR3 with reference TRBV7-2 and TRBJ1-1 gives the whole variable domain GAGVSQSPSNKVTEKGKDVELRCDPISGHTALYWYRQSLGQGLEFLIYFQGNSAPDKSGLPSDRFSAERTGGSVSTLTIQRTQQEDSAVYLCASSLVIGNTEAFFGQGTRLTVV.

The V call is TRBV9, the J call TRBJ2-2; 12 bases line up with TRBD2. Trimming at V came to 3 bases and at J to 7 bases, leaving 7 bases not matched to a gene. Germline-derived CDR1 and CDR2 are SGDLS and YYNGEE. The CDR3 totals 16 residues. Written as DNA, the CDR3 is TGTGCCAGCAGCGCCCGCACTAGCGGGGGGCGCGGGGAGCTGTTTTTT. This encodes CASSARTSGGRGELFF.